The 9 T cell receptor beta chains below come from one sample, sequenced in a study of cytomegalovirus exposure and HLA in healthy donors. With 60 Vbeta and 13 Jbeta primers, the PCR was carried out. Assay: immunoSEQ multiplex PCR; the TCRdb copy retains only in-frame clones and omits some. Of 110,000 or so clones listed, 70% to 80% were seen once; the top ten hold around 2.1%. What was sequenced was PBMCs. The receptors come from a man aged 25 to 40 in good health and CMV-seronegative.

The V gene is TRBV6-5, the J gene TRBJ2-5, with 7 bases lining up with TRBD1. V dropped 5 bases and J dropped 5; count of bases not matched to a gene: 11. CDR3 length: 15 residues. Per the germline V gene, CDR1 is MNHEY and CDR2 is SVGAGI. CDR3 region: CASSRTGWVWETQYF. The CDR3 nucleotides read TGTGCCAGCAGTCGGACAGGCTGGGTTTGGGAGACCCAGTACTTC.

As to this clone: Distinct nucleotide sequences in the sample also encode this CDR3. The rearrangement joins TRBV14 to TRBJ2-5, with D unresolved. The CDR3 extends over 13 amino acids. Trimming removed 3 bases from V and 1 base from J, with 6 bases in between. Looked up from germline, CDR1 is SGHDN and CDR2 is FVKESK. In DNA, the CDR3 is TGTGCCAGCAGCCAGCGGCTCCAAGAGACCCAGTACTTC. Amino acids: CASSQRLQETQYF.

This chain connects TRBV2 to TRBJ1-1, with D maybe TRBD1 (5 bases). V was pared by 1 base and J by 1 base, with 16 bases between. The CDR3 extends over 17 amino acids. Germline values: CDR1 SNHLY, CDR2 FYNNEI. CDR3 in DNA: TGTGCCAGCAGTGAAGGAGGACAAATTCCCCAGAACACTGAAGCTTTCTTT. Its protein product is CASSEGGQIPQNTEAFF. The whole variable domain, remainder taken from reference TRBV2 and TRBJ1-1, is EPEVTQTPSHQVTQMGQEVILRCVPISNHLYFYWYRQILGQKVEFLVSFYNNEISEKSEIFDDQFSVERPDGSNFTLKIRSTKLEDSAMYFCASSEGGQIPQNTEAFFGQGTRLTVV.

V and J are TRBV10-3 and TRBJ2-5; TRBD2 is a possible D gene (6 bases). The CDR3 loop spans 17 amino acids. V was cut by 3 bases and J by 1 base, with 18 bases left in between. CDR1 and CDR2 (germline): ENHRY, SYGVKD. This chain's CDR3 is CAISDLGMLGGQETQYF. The CDR3 region has the DNA TGTGCCATCAGTGACCTCGGAATGCTGGGGGGCCAAGAGACCCAGTACTTC.

The chain is built from TRBV25-1 and TRBJ1-3, with D possibly being TRBD1 (6 bases). Germline CDR1 and CDR2: MGHDK and SYGVNS. Trimming took off 1 base at V and 8 bases at J, with 15 bases between the two ends. The CDR3 length is 15 residues. The CDR3 is CASSESVTGPHTIYF. The CDR3 DNA follows: TGTGCCAGCAGTGAATCCGTCACAGGGCCCCACACCATATATTTT. The entire variable domain, with the rest obtained from reference TRBV25-1 and TRBJ1-3, is as follows: EADIYQTPRYLVIGTGKKITLECSQTMGHDKMYWYQQDPGMELHLIHYSYGVNSTEKGDLSSESTVSRIRTEHFPLTLESARPSHTSQYLCASSESVTGPHTIYFGEGSWLTVV.

This sequence joins TRBV7-9 and TRBJ2-4; perhaps TRBD2 as D (5 bases). V lost 3 bases to trimming and J lost 0 bases, with 9 bases between them. Germline values: CDR1 SEHNR, CDR2 FQNEAQ (reference sequence). The CDR3 length is 15 residues. CDR3 nucleotide sequence: TGTGCCAGCAGCTTGGGAGCATCAGCCAAAAACATTCAGTACTTC. Encoded protein: CASSLGASAKNIQYF. The full variable domain, with the rest looked up from reference TRBV7-9 and TRBJ2-4, is DTGVSQNPRHKITKRGQNVTFRCDPISEHNRLYWYRQTLGQGPEFLTYFQNEAQLEKSRLLSDRFSAERPKGSFSTLEIQRTEQGDSAMYLCASSLGASAKNIQYFGAGTRLSVL.

The genes are TRBV4-3 and TRBJ1-4; TRBD1 aligns across 8 bases. Germline V gene lookup returns CDR1 LGHNA and CDR2 YSLEER. J gave up 0 bases and V 3 bases, and 9 bases lay outside the gene matches. There are 18 residues in the CDR3. For the CDR3, the DNA is TGCGCCAGCAGCCACTCCCGGGCACAGGGGGCAACTAATGAAAAACTGTTTTTT. It codes for CASSHSRAQGATNEKLFF.

The J gene is TRBJ2-7, the V gene TRBV28; TRBD1 agrees at 7 bases. CDR1 and CDR2 (germline): MDHEN, SYDVKM. J gave up 4 bases and V 4 bases, and 7 bases lay outside the gene matches. CDR3 size: 14 residues. The CDR3 reads CASSSPQGWYEQYF. CDR3 nucleotides: TGTGCCAGCAGTTCCCCACAGGGGTGGTACGAGCAGTACTTC.

Only a few counts were recorded for this clone. J is TRBJ2-2 and V is TRBV7-6; weak D call: TRBD1 (5 bases). CDR1 is SGHVS and CDR2 is FNYEAQ in the germline V gene. Trimming shortened V by 5 bases and J by 8 bases, and 15 bases separated the two germline ends. The CDR3 spans 14 residues. The CDR3 is CASSTRAHRGELFF. CDR3 nucleotide sequence: TGTGCCAGCAGCACCCGGGCTCACAGGGGGGAGCTGTTTTTT.